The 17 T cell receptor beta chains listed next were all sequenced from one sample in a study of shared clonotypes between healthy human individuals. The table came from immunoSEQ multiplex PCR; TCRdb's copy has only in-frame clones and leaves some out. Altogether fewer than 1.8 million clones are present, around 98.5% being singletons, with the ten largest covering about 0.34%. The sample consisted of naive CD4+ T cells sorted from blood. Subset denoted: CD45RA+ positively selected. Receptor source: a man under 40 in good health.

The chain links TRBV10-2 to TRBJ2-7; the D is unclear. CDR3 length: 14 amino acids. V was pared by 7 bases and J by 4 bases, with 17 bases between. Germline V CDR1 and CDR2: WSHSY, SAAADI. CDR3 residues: CASKTLSQRYEQYF. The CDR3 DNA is TGCGCCAGCAAGACTCTTTCTCAGCGTTACGAGCAGTACTTC.

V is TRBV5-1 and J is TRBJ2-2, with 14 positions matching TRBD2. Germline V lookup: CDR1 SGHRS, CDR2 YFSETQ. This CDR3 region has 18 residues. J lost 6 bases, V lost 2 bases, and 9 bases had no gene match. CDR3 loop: CASSFGTPGLAGAGELFF. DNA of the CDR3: TGCGCCAGCAGCTTTGGAACCCCGGGACTAGCGGGAGCCGGGGAGCTGTTTTTT.

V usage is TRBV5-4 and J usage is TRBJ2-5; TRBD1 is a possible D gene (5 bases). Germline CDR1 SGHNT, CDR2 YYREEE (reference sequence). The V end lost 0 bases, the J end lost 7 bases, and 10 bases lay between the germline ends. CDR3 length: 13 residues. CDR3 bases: TGTGCCAGCAGCTTGGACCTTACAGGGACCCAGTACTTC. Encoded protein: CASSLDLTGTQYF.

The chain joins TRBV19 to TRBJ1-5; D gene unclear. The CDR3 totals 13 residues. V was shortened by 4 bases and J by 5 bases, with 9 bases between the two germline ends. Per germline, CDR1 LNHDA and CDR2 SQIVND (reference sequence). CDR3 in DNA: TGTGCCAGTAGTACATATGCGGATCAGCCCCAGCATTTT. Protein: CASSTYADQPQHF.

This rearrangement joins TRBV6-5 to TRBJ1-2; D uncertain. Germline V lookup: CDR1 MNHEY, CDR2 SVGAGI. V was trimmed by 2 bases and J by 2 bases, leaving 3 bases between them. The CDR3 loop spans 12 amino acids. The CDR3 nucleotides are TGTGCCAGCAGTTACACGAACTATGGCTACACCTTC. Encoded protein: CASSYTNYGYTF.

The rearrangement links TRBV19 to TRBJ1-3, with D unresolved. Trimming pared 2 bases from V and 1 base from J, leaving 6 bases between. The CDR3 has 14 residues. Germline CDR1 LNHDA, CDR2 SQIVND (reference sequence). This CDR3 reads CASSITGSGNTIYF. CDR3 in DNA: TGTGCCAGTAGTATAACCGGATCTGGAAACACCATATATTTT.

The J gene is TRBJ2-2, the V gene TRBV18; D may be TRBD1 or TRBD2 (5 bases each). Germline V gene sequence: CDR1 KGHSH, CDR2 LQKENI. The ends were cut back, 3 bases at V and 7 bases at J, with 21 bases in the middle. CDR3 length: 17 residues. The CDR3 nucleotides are TGTGCCAGCTCACCCCCGGGGCGAGGCCACGGTGGCGGGGAGCTGTTTTTT. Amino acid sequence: CASSPPGRGHGGGELFF.

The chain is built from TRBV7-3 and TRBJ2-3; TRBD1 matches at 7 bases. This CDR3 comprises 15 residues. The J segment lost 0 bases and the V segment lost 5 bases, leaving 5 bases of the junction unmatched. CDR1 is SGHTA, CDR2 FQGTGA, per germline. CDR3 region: CASSPQGQSTDTQYF. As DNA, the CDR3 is TGTGCCAGCAGCCCTCAGGGACAGAGCACAGATACGCAGTATTTT.

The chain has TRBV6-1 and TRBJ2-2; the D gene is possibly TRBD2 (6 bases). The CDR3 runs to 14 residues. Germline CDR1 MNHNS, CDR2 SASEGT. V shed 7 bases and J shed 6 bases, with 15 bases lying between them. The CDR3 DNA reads TGTGCCAGCACCGAACTAGCATTGTCCGGGGAGCTGTTTTTT. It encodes CASTELALSGELFF.

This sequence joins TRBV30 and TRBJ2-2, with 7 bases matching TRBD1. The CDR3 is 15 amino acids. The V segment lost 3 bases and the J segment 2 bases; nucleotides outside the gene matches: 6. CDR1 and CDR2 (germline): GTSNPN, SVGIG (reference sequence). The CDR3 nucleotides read TGTGCCTGGAGCGGCAGACAGGGAAACACCGGGGAGCTGTTTTTT. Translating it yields CAWSGRQGNTGELFF.

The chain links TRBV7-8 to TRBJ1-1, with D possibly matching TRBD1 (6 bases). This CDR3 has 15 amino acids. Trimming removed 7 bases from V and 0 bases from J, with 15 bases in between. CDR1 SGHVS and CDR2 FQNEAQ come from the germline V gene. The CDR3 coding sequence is TGTGCCAGCATATTGGCGGACAGAATGAACACTGAAGCTTTCTTT. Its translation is CASILADRMNTEAFF.

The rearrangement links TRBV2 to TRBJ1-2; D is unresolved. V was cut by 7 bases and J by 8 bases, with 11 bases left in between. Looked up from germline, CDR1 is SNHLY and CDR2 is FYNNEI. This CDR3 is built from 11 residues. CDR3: CASKRTLGYTF. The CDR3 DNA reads TGTGCCAGCAAACGGACTCTCGGCTACACCTTC.

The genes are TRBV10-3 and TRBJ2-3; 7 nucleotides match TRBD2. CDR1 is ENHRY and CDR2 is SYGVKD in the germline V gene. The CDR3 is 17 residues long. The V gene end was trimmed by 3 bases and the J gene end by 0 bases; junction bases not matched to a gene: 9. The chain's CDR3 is CAISDSRFSGSTDTQYF. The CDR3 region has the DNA TGTGCCATCAGTGATTCGAGATTTAGCGGGAGCACAGATACGCAGTATTTT.

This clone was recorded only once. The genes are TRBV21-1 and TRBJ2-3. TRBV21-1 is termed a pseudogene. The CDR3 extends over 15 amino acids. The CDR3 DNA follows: TGTGCCAGCAGCAGTATCCCTCAATACACAGATACGCAGTATTTT. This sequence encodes CASSSIPQYTDTQYF.

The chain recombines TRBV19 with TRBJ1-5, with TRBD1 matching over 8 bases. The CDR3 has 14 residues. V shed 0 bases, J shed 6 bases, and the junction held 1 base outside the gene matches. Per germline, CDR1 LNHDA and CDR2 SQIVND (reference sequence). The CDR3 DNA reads TGTGCCAGTAGTATAGACAGGGGGCTTCAGCCCCAGCATTTT. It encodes CASSIDRGLQPQHF.

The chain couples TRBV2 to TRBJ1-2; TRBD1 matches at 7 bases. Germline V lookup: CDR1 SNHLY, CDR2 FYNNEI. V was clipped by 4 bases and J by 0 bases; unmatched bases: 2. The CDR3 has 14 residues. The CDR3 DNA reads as TGTGCCAGCAGTGTCGGGACAGCTAACTATGGCTACACCTTC. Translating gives CASSVGTANYGYTF.

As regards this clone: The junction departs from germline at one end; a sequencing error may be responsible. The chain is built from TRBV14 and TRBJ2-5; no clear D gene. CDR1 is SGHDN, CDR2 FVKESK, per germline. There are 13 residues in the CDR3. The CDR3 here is CASSPKNQETQYF. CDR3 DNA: TGTGCTAGCAGCCCAAAAAACCAAGAGACCCAGTACTTC.